This T cell receptor beta chain is from a study of T cells in localized non-small cell lung cancer (dated by TCRdb to between 2020 and 2021). About the investigation overall: The study analyzed T cell repertoires of hundreds of early-stage NSCLC patients, comparing tumors and uninvolved tumor-adjacent lungs. Of the NSCLC patients, around 130 were male and approximately 99 were female, and the mean age was approximately 66 years. The cohort comprised under 250 treatment-naïve NSCLC patients with resected, localized lung tumors.

A remark on this clone: Its binding antigen is unknown. No base-level quality is on record; no much larger clone is a single base apart.

The immunoSEQ Assay was used to sequence TCR beta CDR3 regions from DNA. Processing in the source paper ran as follows. To compute T cell density, TCR beta template counts were normalized to usable DNA, which was estimated by amplifying housekeeping genes. Richness was estimated using the preseqR package, with extrapolation to 400,000 templates for PBMC samples and to 120,000 templates for tissue samples. Clonality was calculated as one minus Pielou's evenness. To identify tissue-enriched TCRs, differential abundance testing was run on productive amino-acid clonotypes with a minimum total count of 5 and an alpha of 0.1. The Jaccard Index and the Morisita Overlap Index were used to measure repertoire overlap between compartments. TCR beta CDR3s were clustered by GLIPH together with public tetramer-defined viral CDR3s, and at least three viral sequences plus V-gene enrichment were required for viral motifs. Drawn from immuneACCESS, this table holds only the in-frame rearrangements with V and J called that TCRdb kept. Clones are partly lost; checked studies trace under half to an unresolved V gene and leave the rest unexplained. That table is the source of V, J and clone size, and D and trimming were worked out from the DNA. The sample profile shows 35,000 to 45,000 clones; around 81% of them were found once. Clones ranked in the top ten supply 6.5% to 8% of the sample.

What the work shows at the level of the full study, not this receptor alone: A median of about 53 of the top 100 tumor clones were detected in paired uninvolved adjacent lung, and around 30 of these tumor clones were also found among the top 100 clones of the paired uninvolved adjacent lung. Longer overall survival was associated with higher T cell density in blood, whereas shorter survival was associated with higher clonality in adjacent lung. Because multi-region sequencing of the tumors was not done, intratumor heterogeneity could not be ruled out. Because the study design was exploratory, TCR variables were selected using unadjusted p-values without false-discovery rate correction. Uninvolved tumor-adjacent lung showed the highest T cell clonality, higher than tumor, which suggests more focused antigenic responses in the uninvolved tumor-adjacent lung.

At diagnosis, peripheral blood, uninvolved tumor-adjacent lung and tumor were collected and stored as a combination of fresh-frozen and FFPE material. For TCR repertoire profiling, blood samples were analyzed as peripheral blood mononuclear cells. Compared with germline, V lacks 1 base and J lacks 2 bases; bases without a gene match: 1. The CDR3 goes from the cysteine to the phenylalanine over 15 residues. The sequence is cut down to CDR3 DNA, 45 bases in frame from base 1. From the germline V gene (reference sequence), CDR1 is SEHNR and CDR2 is FQNEAQ. The rearranged chain carries TRBV7-9 and TRBJ2-1; 8 central bases correspond to TRBD2. The sequence came from an older male donor with stage II lung adenocarcinoma. The sample consisted of peripheral blood mononuclear cells, taken before any cancer treatment. This receptor has the CDR3 CASSLGTSPYNEQFF. The nucleotides read TGTGCCAGCAGCTTAGGGACTAGCCCCTACAATGAGCAGTTCTTC. Beyond the CDR3, the reference TRBV7-9 and TRBJ2-1 genes provide the residues; the full variable domain reads: DTGVSQNPRHKITKRGQNVTFRCDPISEHNRLYWYRQTLGQGPEFLTYFQNEAQLEKSRLLSDRFSAERPKGSFSTLEIQRTEQGDSAMYLCASSLGTSPYNEQFFGPGTRLTVL.